The table lists the clone carrying this T cell receptor beta chain with a few counts. Its antigen is currently unknown. One base away lies a much larger clone, so this may be a sequencing read error. The germline CDR1 and CDR2 sequences are SGHTA and FQGTGA. This CDR3 region has 15 residues. CDR3-region Arm-PCR and iRepertoire HTBI primers produced the TCR beta libraries. MiXCR, run by TCRdb on the multiplex PCR reads, gives a single entry per CDR3 protein. The table includes around 250,000 distinct CDR3 sequences, over 20% detected once. The time point denotes: newly diagnosed GD, antithyroid drugs for less than 3 months. PBMC-derived RNA was used for the TCR library. Those enrolled as patients came out of an endocrinology department in Xi'an, China. A volume of around 9.9 milliliters of peripheral blood was collected in EDTA tubes. The entry originates in a study of regulatory T cells in long-lasting Graves disease.

Findings and caveats of the study: Relative to newly diagnosed Graves' patients, persistent ones had lower TCR diversity. Favoring TRBV28, TRBJ1-2 and TRBJ2-5 was a feature seen in persistent disease.

V usage is TRBV7-3 and J usage is TRBJ2-2; a weak D match, TRBD2 (5 bases). The source is a female donor with Graves disease. Here the sequenced sample was peripheral blood mononuclear cells (PBMCs), taken at new diagnosis, from a patient treated with antithyroid drugs. CDR3 bases: TGTGCCAGCAGCTCGGACCCTGCGAAGGCCGGGGAGCTGCTTTTT. Protein sequence: CASSSDPAKAGELLF. Combining the CDR3 with reference TRBV7-3 and TRBJ2-2 gives the whole variable domain GAGVSQTPSNKVTEKGKYVELRCDPISGHTALYWYRQSLGQGPEFLIYFQGTGAADDSGLPNDRFFAVRPEGSVSTLKIQRTERGDSAVYLCASSSDPAKAGELLFGEGSRLTVL.